These 12 T cell receptor beta chains originate from one sample sequenced in a study of cytotoxic CD8 clonotypes in ibrutinib-treated CLL. Sequencing was performed with immunoSEQ multiplex PCR; in TCRdb, only in-frame clones are kept and a portion is missing. The repertoire holds hundreds of thousands of clones, with around 66% as singletons. This specimen consisted of PBMCs, obtained after 36 months of ibrutinib treatment. Every receptor here comes from a human donor with chronic lymphocytic leukemia.

This clone is a singleton in its sample. This sequence joins TRBV15 and TRBJ2-7; D is uncertain. In germline, CDR1 is LNHNV, CDR2 YYDKDF (reference sequence). The CDR3 sequence is 14 residues long. Trimming stripped 5 bases from V and 0 bases from J, with 11 bases between. Here the CDR3 DNA reads TGTGCCACCAGCGAGGCGCCTGGCTCCTACGAGCAGTACTTC. It specifies CATSEAPGSYEQYF.

The rearrangement links TRBV21-1 to TRBJ2-7; the table's D gene call, TRBD1, was not cross checked with the DNA. TRBV21-1 is a pseudogene. CDR3 length: 15 residues. The CDR3 protein is CASSKWRQGQDEQYF. CDR3 in DNA: TGTGCCAGCAGCAAATGGCGACAGGGTCAAGACGAGCAGTACTTC.

This clone occurred a few times. V and J are TRBV6-6 and TRBJ1-1; D is unclear. The CDR3 runs to 14 residues. Germline lookup yields CDR1 MNHNY and CDR2 SVGAGI (reference sequence). Trimming stripped 6 bases from V and 2 bases from J, with 13 bases between. CDR3 nucleotide sequence: TGTGCCAGCAGAGCATCCCGGGTCAACACTGAAGCTTTCTTT. Its translation: CASRASRVNTEAFF.

In nucleotides, the CDR3 is TGTGCCAGCAGTTTAGTTAGCGACTATGGCTACACCTTC. Translation: CASSLVSDYGYTF. This chain links TRBV28 with TRBJ1-2, with no clear D. V lost 2 bases and J lost 3, with 7 bases in between. This CDR3 is 13 amino acids long. Per the germline V gene, CDR1 is MDHEN and CDR2 is SYDVKM.

This clone was counted a few times. The chain couples TRBV11-2 to TRBJ1-3; D not certain. Germline V gives CDR1 SGHAT, CDR2 FQNNGV. The CDR3 covers 16 residues. Trimming removed 2 bases from V and 0 bases from J, with 11 bases in between. In nucleotides, the CDR3 is TGTGCCAGCAGCTTATATCCGGGTCTCTCTGGAAACACCATATATTTT. Its protein product is CASSLYPGLSGNTIYF.

The rearrangement uses TRBV19 and TRBJ2-2, with 7 bases aligning to TRBD2. With V trimmed by 5 bases and J by 2 bases, 2 bases remained unmatched. Germline-derived CDR1 and CDR2 are LNHDA and SQIVND (reference sequence). The CDR3 totals 14 residues. The CDR3 region has the DNA TGTGCCAGTAGTCGGGACTACAACACCGGGGAGCTGTTTTTT. Translation gives CASSRDYNTGELFF.

The V call is TRBV4-1, the J call TRBJ1-2; TRBD1 matches 10 bases. The V gene end was trimmed by 1 base and the J gene end by 6 bases; junction bases not matched to a gene: 11. Germline V gene sequence: CDR1 MGHRA, CDR2 YSYEKL. The CDR3 is made up of 17 amino acids. This CDR3 is CASSQGLRDRGLDGYTF. CDR3 sequence (DNA): TGCGCCAGCAGCCAAGGCCTCAGGGACAGGGGCTTGGATGGCTACACCTTC.

J is TRBJ1-1 and V is TRBV13; D gene unclear. Germline V lookup: CDR1 PRHDT, CDR2 FYEKMQ (reference sequence). V was trimmed by 3 bases and J by 2 bases, leaving 10 bases between them. This CDR3 is 14 amino acids long. The CDR3 spells CASSFYSFNTEAFF. CDR3 DNA: TGTGCCAGCAGCTTTTACAGTTTCAACACTGAAGCTTTCTTT.

The CDR3 DNA reads TGTGCCAGCTCCGAAAACGATTTTCGCTACACCTTC. Its protein is CASSENDFRYTF. J is TRBJ1-2 and V is TRBV18; D is unclear. Trimming removed 6 bases from V and 9 bases from J, with 14 bases in between. The CDR3 is made up of 12 amino acids. Germline V lookup: CDR1 KGHSH, CDR2 LQKENI.

The gene calls are TRBV5-1 and TRBJ2-2, with 9 bases identical to TRBD2. V shed 7 bases, J shed 0 bases, and the junction held 7 bases outside the gene matches. The CDR3 totals 16 residues. CDR1 and CDR2 from the germline V gene are SGHRS and YFSETQ. In nucleotides, the CDR3 is TGCGCCAGCGGGCGGGAGGGCCTCGCGAACACCGGGGAGCTGTTTTTT. Translated: CASGREGLANTGELFF.

This chain uses TRBV9 with TRBJ2-3; D not certain. This CDR3 has 12 residues. The V and J ends lost 3 bases and 5 bases respectively, with 7 bases between them. CDR1 and CDR2 from the germline V gene are SGDLS and YYNGEE. CDR3 sequence reads: CASSGPGDTQYF. The CDR3 DNA sequence: TGTGCCAGCAGCGGCCCAGGAGATACGCAGTATTTT.

The CDR3 loop reads CASSQGANTDTQYF. In DNA, the CDR3 is TGTGCCAGCAGCCAGGGCGCTAACACAGATACGCAGTATTTT. The V call is TRBV7-2, the J call TRBJ2-3; tentative D call: TRBD1 (5 bases). V was cut by 5 bases and J by 2 bases, with 11 bases left in between. Germline values: CDR1 SGHTA, CDR2 FQGNSA. CDR3 length equals 14 residues.